This entry lists 19 T cell receptor beta chains sequenced from one sample in a study of T cell repertoires in cytomegalovirus infection (dated by TCRdb to about 2019). This sample was sequenced with an Illumina HiSeq 1500. TCRdb handled the public reads itself, with Q25 trimming in fastp and clone calling in MiXCR, and kept productive beta chains. Each entry merges the rows of one CDR3 protein and shows their most common DNA and genes. Here the sample has about 230,000 distinct CDR3 sequences; roughly 23% occur a single time. The ten most abundant clones make up 15% to 20% of the sample. Specimen: CD8+ T cells from PBMCs. Receptors were obtained from a human donor in good health (CMV status not recorded). Some clones in this sample may be carry-over from other donors' samples.

About this clonotype itself: Being one base from a much bigger clone, this may be a read error. The chain is built from TRBV7-3 and TRBJ2-7, with 9 bases that match TRBD2. The germline V gene has CDR1 SGHTA and CDR2 FQGTGA. Trimming took 0 bases from V and 5 from J; bases not matched to a gene: 5. The CDR3 spans 15 residues. The CDR3 reads CASSLTGGGGNEQYF. CDR3 bases: TGTGCCAGCAGCTTAACGGGCGGGGGGGGAAACGAGCAGTACTTC.

The chain has TRBV7-6 and TRBJ2-2; no definite D call. The germline V and J ends were trimmed by 1 base and 8 bases, with 11 bases remaining between them. CDR3 size: 14 residues. Germline values: CDR1 SGHVS, CDR2 FNYEAQ. CDR3 in DNA: TGTGCCAGCAGCTTAGTCGGGCAGTCGGGGGAGCTGTTTTTT. Translating gives CASSLVGQSGELFF.

V gene TRBV28 combines with J gene TRBJ1-2, with 9 positions matching TRBD1. The CDR3 is 15 amino acids. Germline loops: CDR1 MDHEN, CDR2 SYDVKM. V lost 5 bases, J lost 8 bases, and 12 bases stayed unmatched. The CDR3 region has the DNA TGTGCCAGCAGTACAGGGACAGGGACGAGAGGGGGCTACACCTTC. This translates into CASSTGTGTRGGYTF.

This clonotype was found many times. For the CDR3, the DNA is TGTGCCAGTAGTGGAGATGCCTACGAGCAGTACTTC. It codes for CASSGDAYEQYF. V is TRBV19 and J is TRBJ2-7; D ambiguous. Germline lookup yields CDR1 LNHDA and CDR2 SQIVND (reference sequence). This CDR3 comprises 12 residues. Trimming left V 5 bases short and J 2 bases short, with 7 bases between.

The V gene is TRBV28, the J gene TRBJ2-7, with TRBD2 identical over 9 bases. The CDR3 loop spans 15 amino acids. The trim removed 2 bases at V and 4 bases at J, leaving 6 bases unmatched. Per germline, CDR1 MDHEN and CDR2 SYDVKM. The CDR3 nucleotides read TGTGCCAGCAGTTTACAAGCGGGGGGCTTATACGAGCAGTACTTC. This translates into CASSLQAGGLYEQYF. The whole variable domain, remainder taken from reference TRBV28 and TRBJ2-7, is DVKVTQSSRYLVKRTGEKVFLECVQDMDHENMFWYRQDPGLGLRLIYFSYDVKMKEKGDIPEGYSVSREKKERFSLILESASTNQTSMYLCASSLQAGGLYEQYFGPGTRLTVT.

Written as DNA, the CDR3 is TGTGCCAGCCCGGTCGGACGGAGACTGATATTTGAAGCTTTCTTT. This translates into CASPVGRRLIFEAFF. The chain employs TRBV12-3 or TRBV12-4 and TRBJ1-1; D is ambiguous. The CDR3 is made up of 15 amino acids. Trimming took 8 bases from V and 7 from J, leaving 23 bases between them.

This clonotype was detected only a few times. The CDR3 DNA follows: TGTGCCAGCAGCCGGTACGGCAATCAGCCCCAGCATTTT. Its translation: CASSRYGNQPQHF. J is TRBJ1-5 and V is TRBV7-2, with D unresolved. The length of the CDR3 is 13 residues. Germline V gene sequence: CDR1 SGHTA, CDR2 FQGNSA. Trimming took off 5 bases at V and 2 bases at J, with 7 bases between the two ends. The entire variable domain, with the rest obtained from reference TRBV7-2 and TRBJ1-5, is as follows: GAGVSQSPSNKVTEKGKDVELRCDPISGHTALYWYRQSLGQGLEFLIYFQGNSAPDKSGLPSDRFSAERTGGSVSTLTIQRTQQEDSAVYLCASSRYGNQPQHFGDGTRLSIL.

This clonotype was seen many times. J is TRBJ2-3 and V is TRBV7-9; 8 nucleotides line up with TRBD2. Germline V gives CDR1 SEHNR, CDR2 FQNEAQ (reference sequence). The junction had 15 bases not matched to a gene; V was cut back by 6 bases and J by 7 bases. The CDR3 runs to 16 residues. The CDR3 loop is CASRQTSGGPRHTQYF. For the CDR3, the DNA is TGTGCCAGCAGACAAACGAGCGGGGGCCCCCGCCATACGCAGTATTTT. Full variable domain (missing parts from reference TRBV7-9 and TRBJ2-3): DTGVSQNPRHKITKRGQNVTFRCDPISEHNRLYWYRQTLGQGPEFLTYFQNEAQLEKSRLLSDRFSAERPKGSFSTLEIQRTEQGDSAMYLCASRQTSGGPRHTQYFGPGTRLTVL.

This chain joins TRBV29-1 and TRBJ2-7, with D tentatively TRBD1 (6 bases). V lost 3 bases and J 3 bases, leaving 9 bases between the germline ends. There are 12 residues in the CDR3. CDR1 SQVTM and CDR2 ANQGSEA come from the germline V gene. The CDR3 DNA reads as TGCAGCGTTGAGACAGGACGCTACGAGCAGTACTTC. As protein: CSVETGRYEQYF.

This clonotype was detected a few times. V gene TRBV20-1 combines with J gene TRBJ2-7, with D uncertain. The CDR3 covers 13 residues. The germline CDR1 and CDR2 sequences are DFQATT and SNEGSKA (reference sequence). Deletions cut 2 bases from V and 0 bases from J, with 8 bases between. The CDR3 DNA sequence: TGCAGTGCTAGATCCGCCTTCTCCTACGAGCAGTACTTC. Amino acids: CSARSAFSYEQYF.

V and J are TRBV20-1 and TRBJ2-4, with TRBD1 matching 8 bases. The germline gives CDR1 DFQATT, CDR2 SNEGSKA (reference sequence). J gave up 4 bases and V 5 bases, and 4 bases lay outside the gene matches. The CDR3 has 13 amino acids. The CDR3 nucleotides read TGCAGTGCTCCGACAGGGGCAAAAAACATTCAGTACTTC. Translated: CSAPTGAKNIQYF.

This clonotype appeared a few times. The chain carries TRBV12-3 or TRBV12-4 and TRBJ1-2; 9 bases match TRBD1. This CDR3 is built from 15 residues. Unmatched junction bases numbered 11, after V lost 7 bases and J lost 5 bases. CDR3 residues: CASTGPGQGDYGYTF. CDR3 coding DNA: TGTGCCAGCACCGGACCGGGACAGGGTGATTATGGCTACACCTTC.

This clonotype was counted between two and nine times. This chain links TRBV28 with TRBJ2-3; 12 nucleotides line up with TRBD2. With 6 bases clipped from V and 0 bases from J, the junction kept 7 bases outside the gene matches. CDR3 length: 17 residues. Germline V gene data show CDR1 as MDHEN and CDR2 as SYDVKM. CDR3: CASRTSGGTDSTDTQYF. CDR3 coding DNA: TGTGCCAGCAGAACTAGCGGGGGGACCGATAGCACAGATACGCAGTATTTT.

This clonotype was seen repeatedly, ten times or more. The gene calls are TRBV7-6 and TRBJ1-2; D unclear. Germline loops: CDR1 SGHVS, CDR2 FNYEAQ. The length of the CDR3 is 15 residues. V shed 1 base and J shed 8 bases, with 17 bases lying between them. This CDR3 reads CASSLGNTVLEGYTF. Here the CDR3 DNA reads TGTGCCAGCAGCTTAGGGAACACCGTCCTAGAAGGCTACACCTTC.

The rearrangement joins TRBV9 to TRBJ2-7; perhaps TRBD1 as D (6 bases). This CDR3 spans 14 amino acids. The ends were cut back, 0 bases at V and 3 bases at J, with 10 bases in the middle. CDR1 and CDR2 (germline): SGDLS, YYNGEE. The CDR3 DNA follows: TGTGCCAGCAGCGTAGGGGCAGGGGACTACGAGCAGTACTTC. It specifies CASSVGAGDYEQYF.

This clonotype was counted at least ten times. This rearrangement joins TRBV5-1 to TRBJ2-2; 12 nucleotides align to TRBD2. Unmatched junction bases numbered 4, after V lost 0 bases and J lost 1 base. Germline values: CDR1 SGHRS, CDR2 YFSETQ. The CDR3 totals 18 residues. This chain's CDR3 is CASSLELAGGKNTGELFF. CDR3 bases: TGCGCCAGCAGCTTGGAACTAGCGGGGGGAAAGAACACCGGGGAGCTGTTTTTT.

As for this clonotype: A much larger clonotype is one base distant, so this may be a read error. V and J are TRBV7-9 and TRBJ1-1; the D gene is possibly TRBD1 (5 bases). V was pared by 7 bases and J by 8 bases, with 14 bases between. The CDR3 length is 12 residues. The V gene's germline CDR1 is SEHNR and CDR2 FQNEAQ (reference sequence). CDR3 sequence reads: CASTPMGPEAFF. As DNA, the CDR3 is TGTGCCAGCACCCCCATGGGACCGGAAGCTTTCTTT.

The chain uses TRBV12-3 or TRBV12-4 and TRBJ2-2; D not certain. V was trimmed by 6 bases and J by 6 bases, leaving 20 bases between them. CDR3 length: 16 amino acids. Here the CDR3 reads CASSPFSPGTAGELFF. The CDR3 DNA is TGTGCCAGCAGCCCCTTTTCCCCCGGTACCGCCGGGGAGCTGTTTTTT.

This clonotype was detected many times. The chain recombines TRBV7-9 with TRBJ1-1; D is unclear. The CDR3 is made up of 13 amino acids. V was trimmed by 5 bases and J by 1 base, leaving 8 bases between them. Germline CDR1 reads SEHNR; CDR2 reads FQNEAQ (reference sequence). In DNA form, the CDR3 reads TGTGCCAGCAGCCCACTAGCGAACACTGAAGCTTTCTTT. Protein: CASSPLANTEAFF.